The subject of this entry is one T cell receptor beta chain. Antigen specificity is unknown. These data are taken from a study of cytomegalovirus exposure and HLA in healthy donors. Study results and limitations: A later analysis reportedly found that, within productive TCRs, an Asian-associated ancestry cluster had fewer N-insertions than the mean observed across the 666 donors. Per published accounts, TCR beta sequences correctly predicted the HLA-A and HLA-B alleles of most subjects.

The PCR contained 60 Vbeta and 13 Jbeta primers. The table came from immunoSEQ multiplex PCR; TCRdb's copy has only in-frame clones and leaves some out. In the table there are under 150,000 clones, 55% to 75% of which are singletons. Trimming cost V 0 bases and J 5 bases, with 10 bases left between them. CDR3 length: 14 residues. In germline, CDR1 is MGHRA, CDR2 YSYEKL. The sequenced sample consisted of PBMCs. The sequence was collected from a human donor in good health. The chain uses TRBV4-1 and TRBJ1-2; the D is unclear. The DNA for the CDR3 is TGCGCCAGCAGCCAAGATTCGGTAGAGTATGGCTACACCTTC. Residues: CASSQDSVEYGYTF.